This entry lists 9 T cell receptor beta chains sequenced from one sample in a study of CD8 T cells in Susac syndrome. An input of about 0.5 to 1 ug of RNA was subjected to reverse transcription using random hexamers. TCRdb processed the immunoSEQ multiplex PCR reads anew with MiXCR; each CDR3 protein has one entry. The profile shows 120,000 or so distinct CDR3 sequences, roughly 94% of them singletons. The sequenced sample consisted of CD4+ T cells from PBMCs. All receptors derive from a human donor with multiple sclerosis.

This sequence joins TRBV5-1 and TRBJ2-1, with D possibly being TRBD1 or TRBD2 (6 bases each). The V and J ends lost 0 bases and 7 bases respectively, with 14 bases between them. This CDR3 is built from 15 residues. CDR1 is SGHRS, CDR2 YFSETQ, per germline. This chain's CDR3 is CASSLAPGAWNEQFF. CDR3 DNA: TGCGCCAGCAGCTTGGCGCCGGGGGCATGGAATGAGCAGTTCTTC.

Here the CDR3 reads CASSLWTALEAFF. For the CDR3, the DNA is TGTGCCAGCAGTTTATGGACCGCCCTAGAAGCTTTCTTT. V and J are TRBV28 and TRBJ1-1; the D is unclear. V lost 0 bases, J lost 8 bases, and 10 bases lay in between. The length of the CDR3 is 13 residues. The germline V gene encodes CDR1 MDHEN and CDR2 SYDVKM.

The chain links TRBV6-5 to TRBJ1-2, with TRBD1 as a possible D gene (6 bases). V lost 0 bases and J 10 bases, leaving 12 bases between the germline ends. The length of the CDR3 is 13 residues. The germline CDR1 and CDR2 sequences are MNHEY and SVGAGI. The CDR3 loop reads CASSYSTGRDYTF. As DNA, the CDR3 is TGTGCCAGCAGTTACTCGACAGGAAGAGACTACACCTTC.

The chain recombines TRBV5-4 with TRBJ2-2; 11 bases agree with TRBD2. In germline, CDR1 is SGHNT, CDR2 YYREEE (reference sequence). With V trimmed by 4 bases and J by 7 bases, 6 bases remained unmatched. The CDR3 consists of 15 residues. The CDR3 DNA follows: TGTGCCAGCAGCCTTAGCGGGAGGGCCAACGGGGAGCTGTTTTTT. Translation gives CASSLSGRANGELFF.

V is TRBV10-3 and J is TRBJ2-2; unclear D gene. Trimming removed 8 bases at V and 0 bases at J, with 4 bases between. The germline V gene encodes CDR1 ENHRY and CDR2 SYGVKD. The CDR3 loop spans 12 amino acids. CDR3 region: CAISPNTGELFF. The CDR3 coding sequence is TGTGCCATCTCACCGAACACCGGGGAGCTGTTTTTT.

The chain employs TRBV5-1 and TRBJ2-7, with 7 nucleotides matching TRBD1. V trimming: 7 bases; J trimming: 2 bases; junction bases outside the gene matches: 15. Germline assignment: CDR1 SGHRS and CDR2 YFSETQ. This CDR3 has 16 residues. CDR3 sequence (DNA): TGCGCCAGCGGACCCCTCGAACAGGGGAGTACCTACGAGCAGTACTTC. Amino acids: CASGPLEQGSTYEQYF.

The V and J genes are TRBV3-1 and TRBJ1-5, with unresolved D. Germline V CDR1 and CDR2: LGHDT, YNNKEL (reference sequence). The CDR3 runs to 15 residues. Trimming left V 4 bases short and J 0 bases short, with 10 bases between. The CDR3 reads CASSPGFYSNQPQHF. CDR3 nucleotides: TGTGCCAGCAGCCCCGGGTTTTATAGCAATCAGCCCCAGCATTTT. Full variable domain (rest looked up from reference TRBV3-1 and TRBJ1-5): DTAVSQTPKYLVTQMGNDKSIKCEQNLGHDTMYWYKQDSKKFLKIMFSYNNKELIINETVPNRFSPKSPDKAHLNLHINSLELGDSAVYFCASSPGFYSNQPQHFGDGTRLSIL.

The chain couples TRBV20-1 to TRBJ2-2; D possibly corresponds to TRBD2 (6 bases). Trimming stripped 4 bases from V and 1 base from J, with 10 bases between. From germline, CDR1 is DFQATT and CDR2 SNEGSKA (reference sequence). CDR3 length: 14 amino acids. The CDR3 bases are TGCAGTGCTATAATGGGGGGGAACACCGGGGAGCTGTTTTTT. Protein sequence: CSAIMGGNTGELFF.

This clonotype has only one observation. The junction does not match germline at one end; this may be a read error. CDR3 sequence (DNA): TGTGCCACTAGAGGATCCGGGTCCTTCAATCAGCCCCAGCAATTT. It codes for CATRGSGSFNQPQQF. The rearrangement links TRBV27 to TRBJ1-5, with no clear D. The V gene's germline CDR1 is MNHEY and CDR2 SMNVEV (reference sequence). The CDR3 extends over 15 amino acids.